This is a list of T cell receptor beta chains from one sample in a study of cytomegalovirus exposure and HLA in healthy donors. The assay was immunoSEQ multiplex PCR, and TCRdb's table has in-frame clones only and misses some. The sample lists roughly 150,000 clones; around 67% were seen once. The sample was PBMCs. The receptors come from a woman aged 18-35 years in good health and CMV-seronegative. CDR3s include the opening cysteine and the closing phenylalanine or tryptophan. A D gene is named only where the DNA matches it firmly. Clone size is not always given. Where it is, it says once, few, many or a class for expanded clones.

clone size	V gene	J gene	D gene	CDR3 protein	CDR3 DNA
many	TRBV6-4	TRBJ1-1	-	CASSDPRDRENTEAFF	TGTGCCAGCAGTGACCCCCGAGATCGGGAGAACACTGAAGCTTTCTTT
once	TRBV29-1	TRBJ2-3	-	CSVETGTDTQYF	TGCAGCGTTGAGACTGGCACAGATACGCAGTATTTT
-	TRBV7-2	TRBJ2-1	TRBD1	CASSTRQGHNEQFF	TGTGCCAGCAGCACTAGACAGGGCCACAATGAGCAGTTCTTC
-	TRBV7-8	TRBJ1-5	-	CASSWSSGAGNQPQHF	TGTGCCAGCAGCTGGTCGTCAGGTGCGGGGAATCAGCCCCAGCATTTT
-	TRBV20-1	TRBJ1-1	-	CSAGGFTEAFF	TGCAGTGCTGGGGGGTTCACTGAAGCTTTCTTT
-	TRBV27	TRBJ1-1	TRBD1	CASRRDRENTEAFF	TGTGCCAGCAGGAGGGACAGGGAGAACACTGAAGCTTTCTTT
-	TRBV19	TRBJ2-5	-	CASSLEETQYF	TGTGCCAGTAGTCTCGAGGAGACCCAGTACTTC
few	TRBV28	TRBJ2-5	-	CASSLWEGAQETQYF	TGTGCCAGCAGTTTATGGGAGGGGGCTCAAGAGACCCAGTACTTC
-	TRBV7-6	TRBJ2-5	-	CASSFRTAKGETQYF	TGTGCCAGCAGCTTTAGGACAGCCAAAGGAGAGACCCAGTACTTC
-	TRBV7-2	TRBJ2-1	TRBD2	CASSLAVASGGAQQFF	TGTGCCAGCAGCTTAGCGGTGGCTAGCGGGGGGGCCCAGCAGTTCTTC
few	TRBV27	TRBJ2-1	-	CASSFQGLGNEQFF	TGTGCCAGCAGTTTCCAGGGGCTGGGGAATGAGCAGTTCTTC
-	TRBV28	TRBJ1-6	-	CASILGTRGSPLHF	-
-	TRBV9	TRBJ2-1	-	CASSVVGSGSSYNEQFF	TGTGCCAGCAGCGTAGTGGGTAGCGGAAGCTCCTACAATGAGCAGTTCTTC
-	TRBV7-9	TRBJ1-2	TRBD1	CASSSTGDYGYTF	TGTGCCAGCAGCTCGACAGGGGACTATGGCTACACCTTC
-	TRBV30	TRBJ1-5	TRBD1	CAWSKNGQGKNQPQHF	TGTGCCTGGAGTAAGAATGGACAGGGGAAAAATCAGCCCCAGCATTTT
-	TRBV28	TRBJ1-2	TRBD1	CASSLSTGGYGYTF	TGTGCCAGCAGTTTGTCGACAGGGGGATATGGCTACACCTTC
-	TRBV7-8	TRBJ2-5	TRBD1	CASSSPPGTGGPQETQYF	TGTGCCAGCAGCTCCCCCCCCGGGACAGGGGGTCCCCAAGAGACCCAGTACTTC
-	TRBV28	TRBJ2-3	TRBD2	CASSPSTSGGAPPRTDTQYF	TGTGCCAGCAGCCCCTCGACTAGCGGGGGGGCACCCCCCCGCACAGATACGCAGTATTTT
-	TRBV5-4	TRBJ2-6	-	CASGASGANGLTF	TGTGCCTCGGGAGCCTCTGGGGCCAACGGCCTGACTTTC
-	TRBV7-9	TRBJ1-3	TRBD1	CASSSLRGFGNTIYF	TGTGCCAGCAGCTCCCTCAGGGGGTTTGGAAACACCATATATTTT
-	TRBV9	TRBJ1-1	-	CASSTPGSNTEAFF	TGTGCCAGCAGCACTCCGGGATCCAACACTGAAGCTTTCTTT
-	TRBV7-8	TRBJ2-1	-	CASSLGGVNYNEQFF	TGTGCCAGCAGCTTAGGGGGGGTAAACTACAATGAGCAGTTCTTC
-	TRBV4-1	TRBJ2-7	-	CASSQLRFSYEQYF	TGCGCCAGCAGCCAACTTCGGTTCTCCTACGAGCAGTACTTC
-	TRBV18	TRBJ1-3	-	CASSPRSFQTGNTIYF	TGTGCCAGCTCACCACGGTCTTTCCAGACTGGAAACACCATATATTTT
few	TRBV7-2	TRBJ2-7	-	CASISETSPSEQYF	TGTGCCAGCATCTCCGAGACTAGTCCCTCCGAGCAGTACTTC
-	TRBV5-8	TRBJ1-1	TRBD1	CASSRTGYQGTEAFF	TGTGCCAGCAGCCGGACAGGGTATCAAGGCACTGAAGCTTTCTTT
once	TRBV19	TRBJ1-2	TRBD1	CASNREQGGYGYTF	TGTGCCAGTAATCGGGAACAGGGGGGTTATGGCTACACCTTC
-	TRBV19	TRBJ2-1	-	CASSIEPSSYNEQFF	TGTGCCAGTAGTATAGAACCTAGCTCCTACAATGAGCAGTTCTTC
-	TRBV7-9	TRBJ2-3	TRBD2	CASRPGGSGNTQYF	TGTGCCAGCAGACCTGGTGGTAGCGGGAATACGCAGTATTTT
few	TRBV6-4	TRBJ2-2	-	CASSETNTGELFF	TGTGCCAGCAGTGAGACAAACACCGGGGAGCTGTTTTTT